Listed here are 3 T cell receptor beta chains from one sample, sequenced in a study of T cells expressing NK-cell markers. TCRdb re-called the 5' RACE reads; one entry per CDR3 protein, DNA not given. The specimen's table records 400,000 to 450,000 distinct CDR3 sequences. The sequencing input was blood T cells: a sorted CD56 or NKG2C T cell subset, CD4+ or CD8+ T cells, or bulk PBMC T cells (not recorded which). The origin of the receptors is a woman aged 18 to 75 in good health.

The CDR3 here is CATSRDPSGNEQFF. The rearrangement uses TRBV15 and TRBJ2-1; TCRdb's D call of TRBD2 is untestable without DNA. Germline assignment: CDR1 LNHNV and CDR2 YYDKDF (reference sequence). The CDR3 length is 14 residues.

This chain joins TRBV20-1 and TRBJ2-1; the TRBD2 assignment by TCRdb is unverifiable without DNA. This CDR3 region has 15 residues. CDR1 DFQATT and CDR2 SNEGSKA come from the germline V gene (reference sequence). This CDR3 reads CSATLLAGGGGEQFF.

V usage is TRBV19 and J usage is TRBJ1-2; checking the TCRdb D call of TRBD1 is not possible without DNA. CDR1 is LNHDA, CDR2 SQIVND, per germline (reference sequence). CDR3 length: 13 amino acids. The CDR3 sequence: CASTPRAGYGYTF.